This is a list of T cell receptor beta chains from one sample in a study of Graves' ophthalmopathy and Graves' hyperthyroidism. TCRdb ran MiXCR on the multiplex PCR reads and lists one entry per CDR3 protein. The sample shows hundreds of thousands of distinct CDR3 sequences, more than 20% of them seen only once. Material for sequencing was peripheral blood. The receptor set was obtained from a young woman with stable Graves' hyperthyroidism. CDR3s include the opening cysteine and the closing phenylalanine or tryptophan. The order of the fields is clone size, D gene, V gene, J gene, CDR3 DNA, CDR3 protein. A D gene is named only where the DNA matches it firmly. Part of the rows lack a size; the others show once, few, many or a class for expanded clones.

>many|-|TRBV6-2/TRBV6-3|TRBJ1-2
TGTGCCAGCAGTTTAGCAGGTTCGGGCTATGGCTACACCTTC
CASSLAGSGYGYTF
>-|-|TRBV7-2|TRBJ2-5
TGTGCCAGCAGCTCCCAAGGCGGGGTAGAGACCCAGTACTTC
CASSSQGGVETQYF
>many|TRBD1|TRBV7-3|TRBJ2-7
TGTGCCAGCAGCTTAAGGGACAGGGACCCTACCGAGCAGTACTTC
CASSLRDRDPTEQYF
>many|-|TRBV18|TRBJ2-7
TGTGCCAGCTCACCCCTAGGGGCGGGAACTACCTACGAGCAGTACTTC
CASSPLGAGTTYEQYF
>many|TRBD1|TRBV6-5|TRBJ2-7
TGTGCCAGCTGCCGGGGACAGGGTGACGAGCAGTACTTC
CASCRGQGDEQYF
>-|-|TRBV24-1|TRBJ2-2
TGTGCCACCAGCCCCCCCGGGGCCGGGGAGCTGTTTTTT
CATSPPGAGELFF
>-|-|TRBV27|TRBJ1-2
TGTGCCAGCACCCCCACAGGTGGGGGCAGCTATGGCTACACCTTC
CASTPTGGGSYGYTF
>-|TRBD1|TRBV12-3/TRBV12-4|TRBJ2-7
TGTGCCAGCAGTTTAGGGACAGGGGTGGGCGAGCAGTACTTC
CASSLGTGVGEQYF
>many|-|TRBV9|TRBJ2-2
TGTGCCAGCAGCGTAGGTAACAGGTTGGCCGGGGAGCTGTTTTTT
CASSVGNRLAGELFF
>many|-|TRBV20-1|TRBJ2-5
TGCAGTGCTAGGCTTCTAGTACGGGAGACCCAGTACTTC
CSARLLVRETQYF
>many|-|TRBV6-5|TRBJ2-7
TGTGCCAGCAGTTACGGAGGAGGGGATCATTACGAGCAGTACTTC
CASSYGGGDHYEQYF
>once|-|TRBV10-3|TRBJ1-2
TGTGCCATCAGTACAGGGAACTATGGCTACACCTTC
CAISTGNYGYTF
>many|TRBD1|TRBV2|TRBJ2-5
TGTGCCAGCAGGCTTGACAGGGCGATTGAGACCCAGTACTTC
CASRLDRAIETQYF
>-|-|TRBV12-3/TRBV12-4|TRBJ1-2
TGTGCCAGCAGTACCTGGGTCTATGGCTACACCTTC
CASSTWVYGYTF
>many|TRBD1|TRBV29-1|TRBJ1-1
TGCAGCGTCGGGACAGGAGCCTACACTGAAGCTTTCTTT
CSVGTGAYTEAFF
>many|-|TRBV24-1|TRBJ1-3
TGTGCCTCATCAGGAGGGTTTGGAAACACCATATATTTT
CASSGGFGNTIYF